The T cell receptor beta chain described here comes from a study of cytomegalovirus exposure and HLA in healthy donors. Use of 60 Vbeta and 13 Jbeta primers characterized the PCR. Produced via immunoSEQ multiplex PCR; TCRdb's table is partial and in-frame only. This sample has roughly 190,000 clones, with more than 60% found just once. The count of this clone is one. In germline, CDR1 is LNHDA, CDR2 SQIVND (reference sequence). V dropped 3 bases and J dropped 1 base, with 9 bases sitting between them. The CDR3 covers 14 residues. J is TRBJ1-1 and V is TRBV19; D not certain. The sequence was collected from a woman in her twenties or thirties in good health and CMV-seropositive. Sequencing input: PBMCs. The CDR3 bases are TGTGCCAGTAGTATTGGGGAGTGGAACACTGAAGCTTTCTTT. Its translation is CASSIGEWNTEAFF.